Listed below are T cell receptor beta chains from one sample, sequenced in a study of T cells in Graves' hyperthyroidism and ophthalmopathy. TCRdb fed the multiplex PCR reads into MiXCR, producing one record per CDR3 protein. There are 300,000 to 450,000 distinct CDR3 sequences in the sample; 20% to 25% occur only once, and around 70% lies in the top ten. The sequencing input was blood. The receptor set was obtained from a man between 45 and 60 years old with Graves' hyperthyroidism. The CDR3 runs from the conserved cysteine through the conserved F or W. The D gene is left open where the match is weak. Some rows mark clone size as missing; the rest say once, few, many or name a class of expanded clone.

D	size	V	J	DNA	CDR3
-	few	TRBV11-3	TRBJ1-5	TGTGCCAGCAGCTTCGGGGAATGGCAGCCCCAGCATTTT	CASSFGEWQPQHF
TRBD2	many	TRBV7-6	TRBJ2-5	TGTGCCAGCAGCTTTAGCGGGACCTCGGGGGAGACCCAGTACTTC	CASSFSGTSGETQYF
TRBD2	-	TRBV7-2	TRBJ2-1	TGTGCCAGCAGCCCCTCGACTAGCGGGAGAGGCAATGAGCAGTTCTTC	CASSPSTSGRGNEQFF
-	many	TRBV3-1	TRBJ2-1	TGTGCCAGCAGCCCGAATGGGGGTGAGCAGTTCTTC	CASSPNGGEQFF
-	few	TRBV5-1	TRBJ1-3	TGCGCCAGCAGCTTGGGACACCACTCTGGAAACACCATATATTTT	CASSLGHHSGNTIYF
TRBD2	few	TRBV20-1	TRBJ2-7	TGCAGTGCTAGAGATACGACAGCGGGATCTGTACCCTACGAGCAGTACTTC	CSARDTTAGSVPYEQYF
TRBD2	-	TRBV6-9	TRBJ2-3	TGTGTCAGCAGTTACAAGCGGGAGGGCCACGATACGCAGTATTTT	CVSSYKREGHDTQYF
-	many	TRBV3-1	TRBJ2-7	TGTGCCAGCAGCCCCTTCTGGGGCCTCTACGAGCAGTACTTC	CASSPFWGLYEQYF
-	-	TRBV28	TRBJ1-6	TGTGCCAGCGTCGACAGAGGTTCACCCCTCCACTTT	CASVDRGSPLHF
-	many	TRBV11-2	TRBJ1-6	TGTGCCAGCAGCTACCAGGGACGGGGTAATTCACCCCTCCACTTT	CASSYQGRGNSPLHF
-	few	TRBV2	TRBJ2-1	TGTGCCAGCAGTCCGGGTGATACTAATGGGTTCTTC	CASSPGDTNGFF
TRBD2	-	TRBV7-9	TRBJ2-3	TGTGCCAGCAGCCCATGGGGCGGGAGGGCCCGTCGGGCAGATACGCAGTATTTT	CASSPWGGRARRADTQYF
-	few	TRBV2	TRBJ2-1	TGTGCCAGCAGTGGCAATGACCCCATCGAGGGTGAGCAGTTCTTC	CASSGNDPIEGEQFF
-	few	TRBV5-1	TRBJ2-7	TGCGCCAGCAGCTTTGATGGGGACGAGCAGTACTTC	CASSFDGDEQYF
-	few	TRBV7-9	TRBJ2-2	TGTGCCAGCAGCCCCGGGGAGCTGTTTTTT	CASSPGELFF
TRBD2	many	TRBV27	TRBJ2-3	TGTGCCAGCAGTACGGGACTAGCGGGAGTTGGAGCAGATACGCAGTATTTT	CASSTGLAGVGADTQYF